Below are 24 T cell receptor beta chains sequenced from a single sample in a study of CD8 T cells in ankylosing spondylitis. Study-level results: What seemed typical of ankylosing spondylitis blood was a TCR beta motif built from 8 or 9 highly homologous variants.

MiXCR, applied by TCRdb to the 5' RACE reads, yields one record per CDR3 protein. The sample records around 770,000 distinct CDR3 sequences, approximately 12% being singletons. Their cognate antigens are unknown. The sequencing input was blood, either unsorted or a sorted T cell fraction (not recorded which). The origin of the receptors is a male donor with ankylosing spondylitis.

This clonotype appeared many times. This chain connects TRBV3-1 to TRBJ2-7, with D possibly TRBD1 on 5 matching bases. CDR3 length: 14 amino acids. CDR1 and CDR2 (germline): LGHDT, YNNKEL (reference sequence). V was trimmed by 4 bases and J by 4 bases, leaving 14 bases between them. The CDR3 protein is CASSLRSQGYEQYF. In nucleotides, the CDR3 is TGTGCCAGCAGCCTCAGGTCCCAGGGATACGAGCAGTACTTC.

In this sample, this clonotype turned up a few times. The V gene is TRBV4-2, the J gene TRBJ2-2, with 8 bases lining up with TRBD1. Germline CDR1 and CDR2: LGHNA and YNFKEQ. J lost 6 bases, V lost 0 bases, and 9 bases had no gene match. The CDR3 has 17 amino acids. The CDR3 nucleotides read TGTGCCAGCAGCCAAGATGGAAGTCAGGGGGCGGCCGGGGAGCTGTTTTTT. Its protein is CASSQDGSQGAAGELFF.

This clonotype was picked up many times. The chain joins TRBV5-1 to TRBJ1-2, with D possibly TRBD1 on 5 matching bases. V lost 6 bases to trimming and J lost 5 bases, with 17 bases between them. Germline-derived CDR1 and CDR2 are SGHRS and YFSETQ. The length of the CDR3 is 14 residues. CDR3 in DNA: TGCGCCAGCAAGACCGAGGGGACGGGTTATGGCTACACCTTC. Its protein product is CASKTEGTGYGYTF.

This clonotype was recorded many times. The gene calls are TRBV12-3 or TRBV12-4 and TRBJ2-7; D uncertain. Trimming cost V 5 bases and J 10 bases, with 18 bases left between them. The CDR3 length is 13 residues. In DNA form, the CDR3 reads TGTGCCAGCAGTCCGGCGGCAGTACAAAAACAGTACTTC. Translating it yields CASSPAAVQKQYF.

The rearrangement uses TRBV20-1 and TRBJ2-7, with 9 bases lining up with TRBD2. Germline CDR1 DFQATT, CDR2 SNEGSKA (reference sequence). The CDR3 extends over 14 amino acids. V was pared by 3 bases and J by 4 bases, with 7 bases of the junction left unmatched. CDR3 amino acids: CSASYGGGGYEQYF. The DNA for the CDR3 is TGCAGTGCTAGTTACGGCGGGGGGGGGTACGAGCAGTACTTC.

This clonotype appeared a few times. The chain carries TRBV5-1 and TRBJ2-5, with 8 bases aligning to TRBD1. Germline V CDR1 and CDR2: SGHRS, YFSETQ. CDR3 length: 15 residues. The ends lost 2 bases at V and 4 bases at J; junction bases unmatched: 7. The CDR3 sequence: CASSFGSGGPETQYF. In DNA, the CDR3 is TGCGCCAGCAGCTTTGGATCAGGGGGCCCAGAGACCCAGTACTTC.

Note on this clonotype: A much larger clone sits a single nucleotide away, making a read error possible. This chain uses TRBV20-1 with TRBJ2-7; possibly TRBD2 for D (5 bases). The CDR3 extends over 14 amino acids. Looked up from germline, CDR1 is DFQATT and CDR2 is SNEGSKA (reference sequence). V lost 5 bases, J lost 2 bases, and 16 bases lay in between. The DNA for the CDR3 is TGCAGTGCTGACGGACTGACGGGCCCCTACGAGCAGTACTTC. This gives the protein CSADGLTGPYEQYF.

The table lists this clonotype with a few counts. The V and J genes are TRBV4-2 and TRBJ2-2, with D perhaps TRBD1 (8 bases). V shed 4 bases and J shed 5 bases, with 20 bases lying between them. The germline gives CDR1 LGHNA, CDR2 YNFKEQ. This CDR3 has 17 residues. CDR3 sequence (DNA): TGTGCCAGCAGCCGCGGACAGGGAGGGTTTGAGACCGGGGAGCTGTTTTTT. The encoded protein is CASSRGQGGFETGELFF.

V usage is TRBV29-1 and J usage is TRBJ2-2, with D possibly being TRBD1 (6 bases). The CDR3 loop spans 13 amino acids. The germline CDR1 and CDR2 sequences are SQVTM and ANQGSEA. The V and J ends lost 7 bases and 8 bases respectively, with 17 bases between them. CDR3 nucleotides: TGCAGCGCCCTAAAGGACAGCCTGGGGGAGCTGTTTTTT. This sequence encodes CSALKDSLGELFF.

This clonotype was detected only a few times. The chain has TRBV20-1 and TRBJ1-5, with TRBD1 matching 7 bases. The CDR3 has 14 amino acids. Germline V gene data show CDR1 as DFQATT and CDR2 as SNEGSKA (reference sequence). Trimming removed 1 base from V and 8 bases from J; junction bases left unmatched: 8. The CDR3 nucleotides read TGCAGTGCTAGAGGTCCAGGGGGGGTCGAGCCCCAGCATTTT. It specifies CSARGPGGVEPQHF.

The chain employs TRBV6-2 or TRBV6-3 and TRBJ2-7, with D perhaps matching TRBD2 (6 bases). The CDR3 covers 14 residues. Germline CDR1 and CDR2: MNHEY and SVGEGT. Trimming took off 7 bases at V and 7 bases at J, with 20 bases between the two ends. The CDR3 sequence is CASNPPGPAGEQYF. CDR3 in DNA: TGTGCCAGCAATCCCCCCGGGCCCGCGGGAGAGCAGTACTTC.

This clonotype was seen at least ten times. The J gene is TRBJ2-1, the V gene TRBV29-1; D gene uncertain. In germline, CDR1 is SQVTM, CDR2 ANQGSEA. The CDR3 sequence is 13 residues long. V was trimmed by 1 base and J by 6 bases, leaving 10 bases between them. Here the CDR3 DNA reads TGCAGCGTTGAAGTAGCTTTGGGCAATGAGCAGTTCTTC. It specifies CSVEVALGNEQFF.

There are a few counts of this clonotype. The junction does not match germline at one end; this may be a read error. The CDR3 region has the DNA TGTGCCACCAGCCGAGAACCAGTTGGAGGCTATGGCTACACCTTC. Translation gives CATSREPVGGYGYTF. The chain has TRBV15 and TRBJ1-2; D gene uncertain. Germline CDR1 and CDR2: LNHNV and YYDKDF (reference sequence). This CDR3 has 15 amino acids.

The gene calls are TRBV7-2 and TRBJ1-2, with unresolved D. The germline V gene has CDR1 SGHTA and CDR2 FQGNSA. V shed 3 bases and J shed 1 base, with 6 bases lying between them. The CDR3 contains 13 residues. CDR3 sequence reads: CASSFTYNYGYTF. Here the CDR3 DNA reads TGTGCCAGCAGCTTTACCTATAACTATGGCTACACCTTC.

This clonotype was counted a few times. The CDR3 nucleotides are TGTGCCAGCGCCGGTTATAACACCGGGGAGCTGTTTTTT. It specifies CASAGYNTGELFF. This rearrangement joins TRBV7-2 to TRBJ2-2; no clear D. Between the trimmed V and J ends, which lost 8 bases and 2 bases, there was a span of 9 bases. This CDR3 is 13 amino acids long. The germline V gene encodes CDR1 SGHTA and CDR2 FQGNSA.

V and J are TRBV5-1 and TRBJ1-1; maybe TRBD1 (6 bases). V was pared by 7 bases and J by 7 bases, with 17 bases between. The CDR3 contains 13 residues. Per the germline V gene, CDR1 is SGHRS and CDR2 is YFSETQ. CDR3 bases: TGCGCCAGCGCCCCCCCCGGACAGCTTGAAGCTTTCTTT. Protein product: CASAPPGQLEAFF.

The chain combines TRBV7-2 with TRBJ2-7, with no clear D. V shed 8 bases and J shed 3 bases, with 14 bases lying between them. The CDR3 runs 13 residues. Germline lookup yields CDR1 SGHTA and CDR2 FQGNSA. CDR3 amino acids: CASSRRNLYEQYF. CDR3 in DNA: TGTGCCAGCTCCCGTCGGAATCTCTACGAGCAGTACTTC.

V usage is TRBV10-3 and J usage is TRBJ1-1; tentative D call: TRBD1 (5 bases). Trimming pared 7 bases from V and 5 bases from J, leaving 17 bases between. This CDR3 contains 14 residues. CDR1 is ENHRY, CDR2 SYGVKD, per germline. The CDR3 DNA follows: TGTGCCATCACCATGACCGGGGGAGGTACTGAAGCTTTCTTT. Translated: CAITMTGGGTEAFF.

This clonotype was seen more than once but under ten times. The V gene is TRBV4-3, the J gene TRBJ1-1; the match to TRBD1 covers 7 bases. Germline V lookup: CDR1 LGHNA, CDR2 YSLEER. V was clipped by 0 bases and J by 8 bases; unmatched bases: 9. The CDR3 totals 15 residues. The CDR3 reads CASSQDVIRTGEAFF. The DNA for the CDR3 is TGCGCCAGCAGCCAAGATGTCATTAGGACAGGCGAAGCTTTCTTT.

This clonotype has at least ten counts. The chain recombines TRBV7-2 with TRBJ2-1; TRBD1 aligns across 7 bases. Trimming at V came to 5 bases and at J to 1 base, leaving 5 bases not matched to a gene. Germline V gene data show CDR1 as SGHTA and CDR2 as FQGNSA. This CDR3 has 15 amino acids. In nucleotides, the CDR3 is TGTGCCAGCAGCCCGAGACAGGGTTCCTACAATGAGCAGTTCTTC. Translated: CASSPRQGSYNEQFF.

Only a few counts were recorded for this clonotype. J is TRBJ2-3 and V is TRBV4-3; D call uncertain. This CDR3 spans 14 amino acids. Looked up from germline, CDR1 is LGHNA and CDR2 is YSLEER. V lost 4 bases, J lost 1 base, and 9 bases lay in between. The DNA of the CDR3 is TGCGCCAGCAGCCGGCTCCGGGGCACAGATACGCAGTATTTT. This codes for CASSRLRGTDTQYF.

The rearrangement links TRBV6-1 to TRBJ2-3; a possible D gene is TRBD1 (6 bases). From germline, CDR1 is MNHNS and CDR2 SASEGT. V gave up 7 bases and J gave up 2 bases, with 13 bases separating them. The CDR3 has 14 residues. CDR3 bases: TGTGCCAGCAAAGTGACAGGAACCACAGATACGCAGTATTTT. It yields the protein CASKVTGTTDTQYF.

This clonotype was counted a few times. The chain has TRBV20-1 and TRBJ2-7; 10 nucleotides match TRBD2. V was pared by 5 bases and J by 3 bases, with 7 bases of the junction left unmatched. The V gene's germline CDR1 is DFQATT and CDR2 SNEGSKA (reference sequence). The CDR3 has 14 residues. DNA of the CDR3: TGCAGTGCTTCCGGACTAGCGGATGTCTACGAGCAGTACTTC. It specifies CSASGLADVYEQYF.

This chain joins TRBV11-1 and TRBJ2-1, with D perhaps TRBD1 or TRBD2 (6 bases each). CDR1 is SGHAT and CDR2 is FQDESV in the germline V gene (reference sequence). The germline V and J ends were trimmed by 6 bases and 0 bases, with 21 bases remaining between them. The CDR3 length is 18 residues. DNA for the CDR3: TGTGCCAGCAGGTCTAGAGGGGGTCCTAGCGTCTCCTACAATGAGCAGTTCTTC. Residues: CASRSRGGPSVSYNEQFF.